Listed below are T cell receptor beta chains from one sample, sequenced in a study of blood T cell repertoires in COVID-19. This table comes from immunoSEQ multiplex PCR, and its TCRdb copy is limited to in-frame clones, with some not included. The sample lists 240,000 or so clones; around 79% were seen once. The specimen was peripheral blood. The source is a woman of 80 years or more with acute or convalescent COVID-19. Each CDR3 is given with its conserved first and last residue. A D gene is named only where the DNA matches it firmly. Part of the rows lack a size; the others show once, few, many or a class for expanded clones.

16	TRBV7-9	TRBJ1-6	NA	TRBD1	TGTGCCAGCAGCCGTATATCTCAGGGGGCTAATTCACCCCTCCACTTT	CASSRISQGANSPLHF
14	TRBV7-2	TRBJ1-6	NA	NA	TGTGCCAGCAGCTTTCAGGGCTATAATTCACCCCTCCACTTT	CASSFQGYNSPLHF
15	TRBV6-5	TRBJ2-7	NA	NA	TGTGCCAGCAGTCCCGGTGGGAGTTTGACCTACGAGCAGTACTTC	CASSPGGSLTYEQYF
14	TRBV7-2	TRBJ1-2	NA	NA	TGTGCCAGCAGCCCTTTCCAGGGGAGCTATGGCTACACCTTC	CASSPFQGSYGYTF
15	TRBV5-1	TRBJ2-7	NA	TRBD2	TGCGCCAGCAGCTTGACTAGCGGGAGCGGCTACGAGCAGTACTTC	CASSLTSGSGYEQYF
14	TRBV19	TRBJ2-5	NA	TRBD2	TGTGCCAGTAGCGGAGCGGGAGTTGGTGAGACCCAGTACTTC	CASSGAGVGETQYF
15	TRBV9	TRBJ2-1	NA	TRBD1	TGTGCCAGCAGCGTAGTCGGGACAGGGATCAATGAGCAGTTCTTC	CASSVVGTGINEQFF
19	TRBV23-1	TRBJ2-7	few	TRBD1	TGCGCCAGCGGTCCCCTTTCCGGGACAGGGGTGTTGGATCCCTACGAGCAGTACTTC	CASGPLSGTGVLDPYEQYF
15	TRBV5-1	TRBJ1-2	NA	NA	TGCGCCAGCAGCTTAGTGGGCAGAGCTAACTATGGCTACACCTTC	CASSLVGRANYGYTF
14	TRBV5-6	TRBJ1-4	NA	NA	TGTGCCAGCAGCTTTGGGGGAGGGAATGAAAAACTGTTTTTT	CASSFGGGNEKLFF
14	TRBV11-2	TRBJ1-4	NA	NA	TGTGCCAGCAGCCCACAGATTTTAAATGAAAAACTGTTTTTT	CASSPQILNEKLFF
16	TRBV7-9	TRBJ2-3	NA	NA	TGTGCCAGCAGCTTCCGCGGTGGGAGGAGGTCAGATACGCAGTATTTT	CASSFRGGRRSDTQYF
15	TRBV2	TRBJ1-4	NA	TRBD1	TGTGCCAGCAGGAGGGGGACAGGGGGCAATGAAAAACTGTTTTTT	CASRRGTGGNEKLFF
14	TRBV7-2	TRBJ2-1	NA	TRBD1	TGTGCCAGCAGCTTCACAGGGGGAAGCGATGAGCAGTTCTTC	CASSFTGGSDEQFF
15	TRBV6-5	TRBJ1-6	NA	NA	TGTGCCAGCAGCTCTACGGCAGGGGAAAGATCACCCCTCCACTTT	CASSSTAGERSPLHF
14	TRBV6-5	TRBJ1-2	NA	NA	TGTGCCAGCAGTTACAAGTGGCAATCCTATGGCTACACCTTC	CASSYKWQSYGYTF
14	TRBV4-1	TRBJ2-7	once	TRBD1	TGCGCCAGCAGCCAAGATACAGGGGCCTACGAGCAGTACTTC	CASSQDTGAYEQYF
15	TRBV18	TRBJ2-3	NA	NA	TGTGCCAGCTCGTACACAGGGAGTGGCACAGATACGCAGTATTTT	CASSYTGSGTDTQYF
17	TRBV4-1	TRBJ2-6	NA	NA	TGCGCCAGCAGCCAAGCAACCCTAACCTCTGGGGCCAACGTCCTGACTTTC	CASSQATLTSGANVLTF
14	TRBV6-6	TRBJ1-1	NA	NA	TGTGCCAGCAGTCTTACAGGGCAGAGCACTGAAGCTTTCTTT	CASSLTGQSTEAFF
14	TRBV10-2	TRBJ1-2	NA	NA	TGCGCCAGCAGTGATCTCTCAGTACACTATGGCTACACCTTC	CASSDLSVHYGYTF
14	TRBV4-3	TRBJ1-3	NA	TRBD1	TGCGCCAGCAGCCTGGGACAGGGGATGGACACCATATATTTT	CASSLGQGMDTIYF
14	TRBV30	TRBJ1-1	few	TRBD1	TGTGCCTGGAGGGCCTCAGGGGGTCGGACTGAAGCTTTCTTT	CAWRASGGRTEAFF
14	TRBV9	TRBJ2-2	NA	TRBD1	TGTGCCAGCAGCCCGAGACAGGGGACCGGGGAGCTGTTTTTT	CASSPRQGTGELFF
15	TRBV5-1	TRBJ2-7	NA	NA	TGCGCCAGCAGCCGCCTTATGGGGGGTTCCTACGAGCAGTACTTC	CASSRLMGGSYEQYF
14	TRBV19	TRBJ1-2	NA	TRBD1	TGTGCCAGTAGTCCGGGACAGGGCACCTATGGCTACACCTTC	CASSPGQGTYGYTF
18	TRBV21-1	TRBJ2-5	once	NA	TGTGCCAGCAGCAAAGATGTAAACCGGGACAGGGGACAAGAGACCCAGTACTTC	CASSKDVNRDRGQETQYF
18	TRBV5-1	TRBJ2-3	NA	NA	TGCGCCAGCAGCTTGGGGCCAAAGGGCAGGACTAGCACAGATACGCAGTATTTT	CASSLGPKGRTSTDTQYF
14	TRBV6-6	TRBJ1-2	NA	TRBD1	TGTGCCAGCACGAAAGGGGACAGCATGGTTTATTACACCTTC	CASTKGDSMVYYTF
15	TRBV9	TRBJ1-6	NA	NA	TGTGCCAGCAGCCCCAGCCTAGCCCCCGGTTCACCCCTCCACTTT	CASSPSLAPGSPLHF
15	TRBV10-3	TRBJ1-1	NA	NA	TGTGCCATCGGGCATGCGGGGGCGCGGAACACTGAAGCTTTCTTT	CAIGHAGARNTEAFF
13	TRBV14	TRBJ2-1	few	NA	TGTGCCAGCAGCCAAGAAGTAGGACGGGGGAGATTCTTC	CASSQEVGRGRFF